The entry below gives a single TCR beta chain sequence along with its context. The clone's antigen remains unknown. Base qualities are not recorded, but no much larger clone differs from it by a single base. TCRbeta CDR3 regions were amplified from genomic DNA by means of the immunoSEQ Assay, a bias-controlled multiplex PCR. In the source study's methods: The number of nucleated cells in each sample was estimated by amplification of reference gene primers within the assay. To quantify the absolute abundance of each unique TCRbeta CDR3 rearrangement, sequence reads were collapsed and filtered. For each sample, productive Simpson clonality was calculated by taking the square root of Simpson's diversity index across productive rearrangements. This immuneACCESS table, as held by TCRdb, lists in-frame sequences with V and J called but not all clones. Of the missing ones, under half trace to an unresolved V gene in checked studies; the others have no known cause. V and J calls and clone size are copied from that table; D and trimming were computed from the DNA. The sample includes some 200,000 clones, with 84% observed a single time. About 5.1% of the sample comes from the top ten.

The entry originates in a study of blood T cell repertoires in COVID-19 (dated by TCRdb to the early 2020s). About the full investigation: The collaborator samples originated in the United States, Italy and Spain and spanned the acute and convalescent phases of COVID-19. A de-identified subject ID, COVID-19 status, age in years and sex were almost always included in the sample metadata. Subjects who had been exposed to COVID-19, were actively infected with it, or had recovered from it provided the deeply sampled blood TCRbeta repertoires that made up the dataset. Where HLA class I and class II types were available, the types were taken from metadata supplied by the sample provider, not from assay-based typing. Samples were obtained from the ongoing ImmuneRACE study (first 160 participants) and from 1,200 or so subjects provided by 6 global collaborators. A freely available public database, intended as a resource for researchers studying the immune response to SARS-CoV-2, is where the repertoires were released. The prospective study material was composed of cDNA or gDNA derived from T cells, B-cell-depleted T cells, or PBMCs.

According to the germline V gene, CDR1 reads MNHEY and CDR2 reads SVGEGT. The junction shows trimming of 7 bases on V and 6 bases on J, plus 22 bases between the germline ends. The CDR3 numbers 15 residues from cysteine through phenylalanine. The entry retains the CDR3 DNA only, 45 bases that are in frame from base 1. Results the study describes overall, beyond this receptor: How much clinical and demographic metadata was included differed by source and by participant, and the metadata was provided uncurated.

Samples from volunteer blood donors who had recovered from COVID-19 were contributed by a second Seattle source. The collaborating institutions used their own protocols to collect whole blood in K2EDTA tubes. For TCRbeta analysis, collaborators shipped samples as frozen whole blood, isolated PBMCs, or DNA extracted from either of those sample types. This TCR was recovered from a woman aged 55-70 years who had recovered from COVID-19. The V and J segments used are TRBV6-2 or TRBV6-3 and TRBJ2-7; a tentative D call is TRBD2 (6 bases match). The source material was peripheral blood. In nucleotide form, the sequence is TGTGCCAGCACCCCTCACCGGGACGGGGGTCGCGAGCAGTACTTC. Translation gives CASTPHRDGGREQYF.